This TCR beta chain was retrieved from a study of T-cell memory formation after mild COVID-19. Study at large: Largely, TCR clusters stayed within a single donor.

It was 5'RACE with constant-segment primers that produced the TCR alpha and TCR beta cDNA libraries, which carried sample barcodes and UMIs. One entry per CDR3 protein, called by TCRdb with MiXCR from the 5' RACE reads. This table holds roughly 350,000 distinct CDR3 sequences, 12% to 15% found once. Germline V gene data show CDR1 as DFQATT and CDR2 as SNEGSKA (reference sequence). This CDR3 contains 13 residues. The ends were cut back, 0 bases at V and 7 bases at J, with 9 bases in the middle. On this clonotype: The antigen is unknown.

Findings and caveats of the study: In second-wave clones peaking day 37, SARS-CoV-2 specificity remained unconfirmed. Contracting CD4+ clones lay largely in CM and EM, with CD8+ ones residing in EMRA.

The rearrangement uses TRBV20-1 and TRBJ1-4; tentatively, D is TRBD1 (5 bases). The receptor comes from a man younger than 30 who had mild COVID-19 (a few samples of this study predate the infection). Cell type and time point are not known. The sample consisted of PBMCs or a T cell subset sorted from them (not recorded which). The CDR3, as DNA: TGCAGTGCTAGAGAGGCAGGGCTTGAAAAACTGTTTTTT. It yields the protein CSAREAGLEKLFF.